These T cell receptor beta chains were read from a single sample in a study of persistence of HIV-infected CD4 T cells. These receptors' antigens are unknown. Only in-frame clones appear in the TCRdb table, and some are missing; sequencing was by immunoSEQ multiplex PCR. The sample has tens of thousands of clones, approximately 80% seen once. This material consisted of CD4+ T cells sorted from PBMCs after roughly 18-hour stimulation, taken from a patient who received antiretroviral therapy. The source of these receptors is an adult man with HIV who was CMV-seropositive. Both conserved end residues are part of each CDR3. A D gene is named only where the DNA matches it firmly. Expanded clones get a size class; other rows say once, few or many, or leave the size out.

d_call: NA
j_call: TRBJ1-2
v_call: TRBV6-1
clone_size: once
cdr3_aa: CASSEGGPYGYTF
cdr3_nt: TGTGCCAGCAGTGAGGGTGGGCCTTATGGCTACACCTTC

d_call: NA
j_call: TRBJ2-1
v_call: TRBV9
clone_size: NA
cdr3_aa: CASSPGGRGGKNEQFF
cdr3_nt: TGTGCCAGCAGCCCGGGCGGGAGAGGGGGGAAGAATGAGCAGTTCTTC

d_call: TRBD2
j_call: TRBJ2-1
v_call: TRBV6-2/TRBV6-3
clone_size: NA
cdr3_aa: CASSYGGSGINEQFF
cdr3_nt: TGTGCCAGCAGTTACGGCGGGAGCGGGATCAATGAGCAGTTCTTC

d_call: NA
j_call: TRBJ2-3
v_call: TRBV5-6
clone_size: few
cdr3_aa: CASSIDNTDTQYF
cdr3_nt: TGTGCCAGCAGCATCGATAACACAGATACGCAGTATTTT

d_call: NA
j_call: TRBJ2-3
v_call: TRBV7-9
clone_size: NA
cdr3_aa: CASSFQMKDTQYF
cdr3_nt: TGTGCCAGCAGCTTTCAAATGAAAGATACGCAGTATTTT

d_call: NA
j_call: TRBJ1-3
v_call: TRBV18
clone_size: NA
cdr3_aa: CASSPAWKGKGNTIYF
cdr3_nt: TGTGCCAGCTCACCCGCCTGGAAGGGGAAAGGAAACACCATATATTTT

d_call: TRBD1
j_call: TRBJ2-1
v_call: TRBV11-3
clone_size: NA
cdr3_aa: CASSLTGQGAGEQFF
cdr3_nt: TGTGCCAGCAGCTTAACCGGACAGGGGGCGGGTGAGCAGTTCTTC

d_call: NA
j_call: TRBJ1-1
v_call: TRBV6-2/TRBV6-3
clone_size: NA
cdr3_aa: CASSYTANTEAFF
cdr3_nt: TGTGCCAGCAGTTACACAGCGAACACTGAAGCTTTCTTT

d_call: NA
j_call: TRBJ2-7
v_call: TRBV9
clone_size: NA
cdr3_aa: CASSGDLGGSHGRFYEQYF
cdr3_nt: TGTGCCAGCAGCGGGGACTTGGGCGGGTCCCACGGCAGGTTTTACGAGCAGTACTTC

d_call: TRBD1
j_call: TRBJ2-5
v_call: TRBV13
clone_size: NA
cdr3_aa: CASSLSGRRGRGQETQYF
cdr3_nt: TGTGCCAGCAGCTTATCGGGTCGAAGGGGCAGGGGGCAAGAGACCCAGTACTTC

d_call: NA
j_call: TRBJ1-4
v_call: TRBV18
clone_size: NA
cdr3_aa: CASRSAGGFNEKLFF
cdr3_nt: TGTGCCAGCCGATCCGCGGGGGGCTTCAATGAAAAACTGTTTTTT

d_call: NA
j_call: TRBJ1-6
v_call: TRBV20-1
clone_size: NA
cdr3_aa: CSAKGNSPLHF
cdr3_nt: TGCAGTGCTAAAGGCAATTCACCCCTCCACTTT

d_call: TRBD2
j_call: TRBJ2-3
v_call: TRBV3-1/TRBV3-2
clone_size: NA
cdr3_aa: CASSQEVLAGSTDTQYF
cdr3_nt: TGTGCCAGCAGCCAAGAAGTCCTAGCGGGCAGCACAGATACGCAGTATTTT

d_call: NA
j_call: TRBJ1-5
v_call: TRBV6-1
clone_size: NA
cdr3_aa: CASSEWRGGGYQPQHF
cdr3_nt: TGTGCCAGCAGTGAATGGAGAGGGGGGGGATATCAGCCCCAGCATTTT

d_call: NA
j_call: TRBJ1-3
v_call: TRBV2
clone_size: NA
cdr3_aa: CASSEGPILGNTIYF
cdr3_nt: TGTGCCAGCAGTGAAGGGCCGATATTGGGAAACACCATATATTTT

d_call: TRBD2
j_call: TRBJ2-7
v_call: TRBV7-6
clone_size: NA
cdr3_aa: CASSLATSGGLQSSYEQYF
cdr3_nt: TGTGCCAGCAGCTTAGCAACTAGCGGGGGGCTCCAGAGCTCCTACGAGCAGTACTTC

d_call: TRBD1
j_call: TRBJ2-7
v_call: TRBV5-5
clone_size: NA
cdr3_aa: CASSSGTAYEQYF
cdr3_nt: TGTGCCAGCAGCTCCGGGACAGCCTACGAGCAGTACTTC

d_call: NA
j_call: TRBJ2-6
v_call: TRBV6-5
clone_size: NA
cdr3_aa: CASTPSGGANVLTF
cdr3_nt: TGTGCCAGCACCCCCTCGGGGGGGGCCAACGTCCTGACTTTC

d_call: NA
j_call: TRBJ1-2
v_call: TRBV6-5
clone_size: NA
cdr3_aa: CATKGRIYGYTF
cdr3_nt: TGTGCCACCAAGGGACGGATCTATGGCTACACCTTC

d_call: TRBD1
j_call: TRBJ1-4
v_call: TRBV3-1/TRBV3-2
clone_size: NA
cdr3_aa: CASSRQGGNEKLFF
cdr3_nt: TGTGCCAGCAGCCGCCAGGGGGGAAATGAAAAACTGTTTTTT

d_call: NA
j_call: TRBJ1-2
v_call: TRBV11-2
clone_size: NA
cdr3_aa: CASSLNKLRGNYGYTF
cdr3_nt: TGTGCCAGCAGCTTAAATAAACTCAGGGGAAACTATGGCTACACCTTC

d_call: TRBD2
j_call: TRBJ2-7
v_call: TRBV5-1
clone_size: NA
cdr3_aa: CASSLVASGGYEQYF
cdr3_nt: TGCGCCAGCAGCTTGGTGGCTAGCGGGGGCTACGAGCAGTACTTC

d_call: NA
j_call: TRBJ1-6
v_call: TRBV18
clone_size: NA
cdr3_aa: CASSPISGASNSPLHF
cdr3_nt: TGTGCCAGCTCACCAATCTCGGGGGCGTCTAATTCACCCCTCCACTTT

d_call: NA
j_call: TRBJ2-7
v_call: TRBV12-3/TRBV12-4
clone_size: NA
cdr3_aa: CASSLWVEQYF
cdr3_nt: TGTGCCAGCAGTTTATGGGTCGAGCAGTACTTC

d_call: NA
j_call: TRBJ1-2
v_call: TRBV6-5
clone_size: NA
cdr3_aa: CASRQNYYGYTF
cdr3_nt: TGTGCCAGCAGACAGAACTACTATGGCTACACCTTC

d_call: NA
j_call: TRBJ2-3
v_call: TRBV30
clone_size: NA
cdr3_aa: CAWSVGGKRTDTQYF
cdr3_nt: TGTGCCTGGAGTGTGGGCGGGAAGAGGACAGATACGCAGTATTTT

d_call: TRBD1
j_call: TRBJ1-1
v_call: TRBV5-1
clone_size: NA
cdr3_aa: CASSKPLVRQGASTEAFF
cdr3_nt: TGCGCCAGCAGCAAACCCCTCGTAAGACAGGGGGCGAGTACTGAAGCTTTCTTT

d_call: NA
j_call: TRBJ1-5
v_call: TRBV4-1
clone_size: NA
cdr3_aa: CASSQEENSNQPQHF
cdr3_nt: TGCGCCAGCAGCCAAGAGGAAAATAGCAATCAGCCCCAGCATTTT

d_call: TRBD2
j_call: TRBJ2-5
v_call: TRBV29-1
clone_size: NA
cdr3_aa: CSVGTGTSAAGETQYF
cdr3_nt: TGCAGCGTGGGAACCGGGACTAGCGCCGCCGGGGAGACCCAGTACTTC

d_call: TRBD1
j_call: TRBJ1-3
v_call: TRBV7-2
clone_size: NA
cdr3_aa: CASSLQGGLGNTIYF
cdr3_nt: TGTGCCAGCAGCTTACAGGGGGGCCTTGGAAACACCATATATTTT

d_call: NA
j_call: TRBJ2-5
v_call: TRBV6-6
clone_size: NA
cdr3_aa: CASTSGTSKGETQYF
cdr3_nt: TGTGCCAGCACTTCCGGGACCTCCAAGGGAGAGACCCAGTACTTC

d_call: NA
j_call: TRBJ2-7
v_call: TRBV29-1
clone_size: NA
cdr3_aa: CSVEGALYEQYF
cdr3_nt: TGCAGCGTTGAAGGGGCCCTCTACGAGCAGTACTTC

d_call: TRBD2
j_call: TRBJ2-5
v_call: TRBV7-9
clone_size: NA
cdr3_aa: CASSSRGAGAGETQYF
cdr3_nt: TGTGCCAGCAGCTCGAGGGGAGCGGGGGCAGGAGAGACCCAGTACTTC

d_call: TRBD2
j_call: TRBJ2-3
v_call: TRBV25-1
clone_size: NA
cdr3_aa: CASSDLAGGEDTQYF
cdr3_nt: TGTGCCAGCAGTGACCTGGCGGGAGGGGAAGATACGCAGTATTTT

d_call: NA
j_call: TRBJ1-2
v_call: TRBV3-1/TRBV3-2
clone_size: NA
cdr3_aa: CASSQDIAEPYGYTF
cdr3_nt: TGTGCCAGCAGCCAAGACATAGCAGAGCCCTATGGCTACACCTTC

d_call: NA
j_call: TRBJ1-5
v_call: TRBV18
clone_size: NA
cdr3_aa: CASSPSSASGASGPQHF
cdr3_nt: TGTGCCAGCTCACCGAGTAGCGCGTCGGGAGCAAGCGGGCCCCAGCATTTT

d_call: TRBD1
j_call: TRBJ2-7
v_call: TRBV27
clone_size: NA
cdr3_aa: CVSARDSHYEQYF
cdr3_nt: TGTGTCTCCGCTCGGGACAGCCACTACGAGCAGTACTTC

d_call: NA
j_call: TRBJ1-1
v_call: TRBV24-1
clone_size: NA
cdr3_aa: CATSDHTNTEAFF
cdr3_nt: TGTGCCACCAGTGATCATACGAACACTGAAGCTTTCTTT

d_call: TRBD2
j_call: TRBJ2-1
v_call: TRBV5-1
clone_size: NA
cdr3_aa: CASSSNGLDGEQFF
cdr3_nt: TGCGCCAGCAGCTCCAACGGACTAGATGGTGAGCAGTTCTTC

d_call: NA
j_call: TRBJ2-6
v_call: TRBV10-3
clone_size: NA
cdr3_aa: CAISVASGANVLTF
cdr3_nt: TGTGCCATCAGTGTAGCCTCTGGGGCCAACGTCCTGACTTTC

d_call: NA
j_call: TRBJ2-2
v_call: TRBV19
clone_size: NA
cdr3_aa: CASSKPRGLRPGELFF
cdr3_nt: TGTGCCAGTAGTAAACCTCGGGGCCTCCGCCCCGGGGAGCTGTTTTTT

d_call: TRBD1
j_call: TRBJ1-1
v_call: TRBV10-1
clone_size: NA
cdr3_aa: CASSESGQGRSEAFF
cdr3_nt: TGCGCCAGCAGTGAGTCCGGACAGGGCAGGTCTGAAGCTTTCTTT

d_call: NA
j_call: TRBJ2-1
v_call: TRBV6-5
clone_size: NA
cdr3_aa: CASSQRTAYNEQFF
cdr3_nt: TGTGCCAGCAGTCAAAGGACAGCCTACAATGAGCAGTTCTTC

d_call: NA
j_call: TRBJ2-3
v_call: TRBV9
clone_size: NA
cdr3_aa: CASSGGEYGDTQYF
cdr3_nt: TGTGCCAGCAGCGGTGGCGAGTACGGAGATACGCAGTATTTT

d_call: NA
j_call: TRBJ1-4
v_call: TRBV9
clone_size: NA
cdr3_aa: CASSVGGPRNEKLFF
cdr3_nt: TGTGCCAGCAGCGTAGGAGGACCCAGAAATGAAAAACTGTTTTTT

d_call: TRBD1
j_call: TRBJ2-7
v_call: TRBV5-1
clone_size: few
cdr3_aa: CASSPQGQGYEQYF
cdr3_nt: TGCGCCAGCAGCCCCCAGGGACAGGGCTACGAGCAGTACTTC

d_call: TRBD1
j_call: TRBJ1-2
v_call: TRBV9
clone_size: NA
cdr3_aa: CASSHRGDYGYTF
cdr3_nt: TGTGCCAGCAGTCACAGGGGTGACTATGGCTACACCTTC

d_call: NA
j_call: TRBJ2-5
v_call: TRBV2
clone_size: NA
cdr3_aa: CASSALQETQYF
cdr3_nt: TGTGCCAGCAGTGCCCTCCAAGAGACCCAGTACTTC

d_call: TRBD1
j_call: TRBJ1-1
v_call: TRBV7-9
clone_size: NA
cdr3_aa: CASSSGGITEAFF
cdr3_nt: TGTGCCAGCAGTTCAGGGGGAATCACTGAAGCTTTCTTT

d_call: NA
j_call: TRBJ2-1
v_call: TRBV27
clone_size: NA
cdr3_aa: CASSLGPFSYNEQFF
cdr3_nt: TGTGCCAGCAGTTTAGGGCCGTTCTCCTACAATGAGCAGTTCTTC

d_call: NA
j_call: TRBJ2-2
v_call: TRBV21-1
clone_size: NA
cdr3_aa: CASSKGQANTGELFF
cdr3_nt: TGTGCCAGCAGCAAAGGACAGGCGAACACCGGGGAGCTGTTTTTT